The 20 T cell receptor beta chains given below trace back to one sample, sequenced in a study of blood T cell repertoires in COVID-19. The assay was immunoSEQ multiplex PCR, and TCRdb's table has in-frame clones only and misses some. The repertoire holds over 70,000 clones, with 70% to 90% as singletons. The sample consisted of peripheral blood. These receptors were collected from a man in his 60s with COVID-19, enrolled during active disease.

The rearrangement joins TRBV6-1 to TRBJ2-1, with TRBD2 identical over 12 bases. V lost 4 bases and J lost 7; bases outside the gene matches: 8. The CDR3 contains 16 residues. The V gene's germline CDR1 is MNHNS and CDR2 SASEGT. The CDR3: CASSGLAGASRNEQFF. The CDR3 coding sequence is TGTGCCAGCAGTGGACTAGCGGGAGCAAGTCGAAATGAGCAGTTCTTC.

This rearrangement joins TRBV28 to TRBJ1-6, with D unclear. The CDR3 sequence is 15 residues long. Trimming removed 5 bases at V and 6 bases at J, with 14 bases between. Germline V gene data show CDR1 as MDHEN and CDR2 as SYDVKM. The CDR3 region is CASSERPRGNSPLHF. CDR3 nucleotides: TGTGCCAGCAGTGAAAGGCCACGGGGTAATTCACCCCTCCACTTT.

The chain carries TRBV13 and TRBJ1-6, with TRBD1 matching 7 bases. Germline V lookup: CDR1 PRHDT, CDR2 FYEKMQ (reference sequence). Trimming removed 5 bases from V and 9 bases from J; junction bases left unmatched: 7. This CDR3 has 14 residues. The CDR3, as DNA: TGTGCCAGCAGCCAGACAGGGTTTGGTTCACCCCTCCACTTT. Its translation is CASSQTGFGSPLHF. Complete variable domain (other parts from reference TRBV13 and TRBJ1-6): AAGVIQSPRHLIKEKRETATLKCYPIPRHDTVYWYQQGPGQDPQFLISFYEKMQSDKGSIPDRFSAQQFSDYHSELNMSSLELGDSALYFCASSQTGFGSPLHFGNGTRLTVT.

This clone appeared a single time. The chain couples TRBV5-6 to TRBJ1-6, with D hard to call. The V gene lost 6 bases and the J gene lost 0 bases, with 7 bases spanning the gap. The length of the CDR3 is 14 residues. Germline V gene data show CDR1 as SGHDT and CDR2 as YYEEEE. This CDR3 is CASTPGSYNSPLHF. As DNA, the CDR3 is TGTGCCAGCACCCCCGGCTCCTATAATTCACCCCTCCACTTT.

V is TRBV5-1 and J is TRBJ2-7; D not resolved. Trimming cost V 4 bases and J 2 bases, with 7 bases left between them. Per germline, CDR1 SGHRS and CDR2 YFSETQ. This CDR3 is 12 amino acids long. This CDR3 is CASSKLPYEQYF. The CDR3 nucleotides are TGCGCCAGCAGCAAGCTCCCCTACGAGCAGTACTTC.

The chain links TRBV11-1 to TRBJ1-1, with D unresolved. The CDR3 totals 14 residues. Trimming removed 1 base at V and 4 bases at J, with 10 bases between. The germline gives CDR1 SGHAT, CDR2 FQDESV (reference sequence). CDR3 region: CASSLGRGSTEAFF. The CDR3 DNA reads as TGTGCCAGCAGCTTAGGGCGAGGGTCCACTGAAGCTTTCTTT.

This chain uses TRBV6-1 with TRBJ1-5, with D unresolved. CDR1 and CDR2 from the germline V gene are MNHNS and SASEGT. The CDR3 covers 14 residues. Trimming stripped 2 bases from V and 5 bases from J, with 10 bases between. For the CDR3, the DNA is TGTGCCAGCAGTGAAATCGGGGTATATCAGCCCCAGCATTTT. Its protein product is CASSEIGVYQPQHF.

The rearrangement joins TRBV5-6 to TRBJ2-2; D remains ambiguous. Germline V gene data show CDR1 as SGHDT and CDR2 as YYEEEE. Trimming shortened V by 0 bases and J by 7 bases, and 4 bases separated the two germline ends. This CDR3 region has 12 residues. CDR3 region: CASSLAVGELFF. For the CDR3, the DNA is TGTGCCAGCAGCTTGGCCGTCGGGGAGCTGTTTTTT.

CDR3 loop: CASSLLQGNEKLFF. The CDR3 DNA is TGCGCCAGCAGCTTGTTACAGGGTAATGAAAAACTGTTTTTT. The chain uses TRBV5-1 and TRBJ1-4; maybe TRBD1 (6 bases). The germline V and J ends were trimmed by 1 base and 4 bases, with 8 bases remaining between them. The V gene's germline CDR1 is SGHRS and CDR2 YFSETQ. The CDR3 covers 14 residues.

This chain uses TRBV19 with TRBJ1-4, with D perhaps matching TRBD1 (5 bases). Trimming removed 4 bases from V and 8 bases from J, with 17 bases in between. Germline CDR1 and CDR2: LNHDA and SQIVND (reference sequence). The CDR3 runs to 15 residues. CDR3 loop: CASSTLDGDYEKLFF. The CDR3 DNA reads TGTGCCAGTAGTACCTTGGACGGGGACTACGAAAAACTGTTTTTT. Full variable domain (remainder filled in from reference TRBV19 and TRBJ1-4): DGGITQSPKYLFRKEGQNVTLSCEQNLNHDAMYWYRQDPGQGLRLIYYSQIVNDFQKGDIAEGYSVSREKKESFPLTVTSAQKNPTAFYLCASSTLDGDYEKLFFGSGTQLSVL.

The chain joins TRBV3-1 (or the pseudogene TRBV3-2) to TRBJ2-1; 8 nucleotides align to TRBD2. This CDR3 comprises 14 residues. Germline V gene data show CDR1 as LGHDT and CDR2 as YNNKEL (reference sequence). V shed 6 bases and J 7 bases; nucleotides not matched to a gene: 8. The chain's CDR3 is CASSHGGAGNEQFF. Here the CDR3 DNA reads TGTGCCAGCAGTCACGGGGGGGCCGGGAATGAGCAGTTCTTC.

This rearrangement joins TRBV9 to TRBJ2-1, with D perhaps TRBD2 (5 bases). Germline CDR1 and CDR2: SGDLS and YYNGEE. This CDR3 spans 15 amino acids. The V end lost 1 base, the J end lost 8 bases, and 16 bases lay between the germline ends. CDR3 residues: CASSVRLGRFDEQFF. The CDR3 DNA reads as TGTGCCAGCAGCGTAAGGTTGGGGAGATTCGATGAGCAGTTCTTC. Full variable domain (remainder filled in from reference TRBV9 and TRBJ2-1): DSGVTQTPKHLITATGQRVTLRCSPRSGDLSVYWYQQSLDQGLQFLIQYYNGEERAKGNILERFSAQQFPDLHSELNLSSLELGDSALYFCASSVRLGRFDEQFFGPGTRLTVL.

V and J are TRBV5-4 and TRBJ1-3, with 12 bases matching TRBD1. Unmatched junction bases numbered 4, after V lost 4 bases and J lost 8 bases. The CDR3 totals 14 residues. Germline V lookup: CDR1 SGHNT, CDR2 YYREEE (reference sequence). The CDR3 DNA reads as TGTGCCAGCAGCCGGGACAGGGGGCTAGACACCATATATTTT. Its protein product is CASSRDRGLDTIYF.

The chain combines TRBV28 with TRBJ1-2; 11 bases align to TRBD1. J was trimmed by 4 bases and V by 7 bases; bases with no gene match: 5. Germline CDR1 and CDR2: MDHEN and SYDVKM. CDR3 length: 14 amino acids. CDR3 sequence: CASTRTGGGYGYTF. CDR3 DNA: TGTGCCAGCACCAGGACAGGGGGCGGCTATGGCTACACCTTC.

V and J are TRBV6-2 or TRBV6-3 and TRBJ2-3, with D tentatively TRBD2 (6 bases). The CDR3 has 15 residues. CDR1 and CDR2 from the germline V gene are MNHEY and SVGEGT. Trimming removed 3 bases at V and 1 base at J, with 11 bases between. The CDR3 DNA sequence: TGTGCCAGCAGTTATCTGGAGCGGGGCACAGATACGCAGTATTTT. This encodes CASSYLERGTDTQYF.

This CDR3 is CASSPSVIQETQYF. In nucleotides, the CDR3 is TGTGCCAGCTCACCTTCGGTGATCCAAGAGACCCAGTACTTC. This sequence joins TRBV18 and TRBJ2-5; D gene uncertain. Between the trimmed V and J ends, which lost 3 bases and 1 base, there was a span of 9 bases. CDR3 length equals 14 residues. Per germline, CDR1 KGHSH and CDR2 LQKENI.

The chain carries TRBV9 and TRBJ1-3; TRBD1 might be the D (5 bases). CDR3 size: 17 residues. CDR1 is SGDLS, CDR2 YYNGEE, per germline. Trimming took 0 bases from V and 4 from J, leaving 17 bases between them. Here the CDR3 reads CASSVVSMAGGGNTIYF. The CDR3 coding sequence is TGTGCCAGCAGCGTAGTTTCGATGGCGGGGGGAGGAAACACCATATATTTT.

A single count supports this clone. The J gene is TRBJ2-2, the V gene TRBV7-6; D is possibly TRBD1 (6 bases). CDR1 and CDR2 (germline): SGHVS, FNYEAQ. Trimming left V 3 bases short and J 2 bases short, with 22 bases between. The length of the CDR3 is 19 residues. CDR3 region: CASSFFLYQDSPNTGELFF. The CDR3 nucleotides read TGTGCCAGCAGCTTTTTTCTTTACCAGGACAGCCCCAACACCGGGGAGCTGTTTTTT.

The J gene is TRBJ1-5, the V gene TRBV30; no clear D gene. The V end lost 2 bases, the J end lost 6 bases, and 11 bases lay between the germline ends. CDR1 and CDR2 (germline): GTSNPN, SVGIG (reference sequence). This CDR3 contains 13 residues. The CDR3 nucleotides read TGTGCCTGGAGTCCGGATGACACTCAGCCCCAGCATTTT. It encodes CAWSPDDTQPQHF.

The chain carries TRBV10-3 and TRBJ2-3; 7 bases fit TRBD1. Germline V gene lookup returns CDR1 ENHRY and CDR2 SYGVKD. This CDR3 spans 17 amino acids. V trimming: 11 bases; J trimming: 4 bases; junction bases outside the gene matches: 21. CDR3 coding DNA: TGTGCCCGAAGAGGGCAACAGGGGAACCTAGGCCCAGATACGCAGTATTTT. Translated: CARRGQQGNLGPDTQYF.